This entry lists 26 T cell receptor beta chains sequenced from one sample in a study of blood T cell repertoires in COVID-19. The assay was immunoSEQ multiplex PCR, and TCRdb's table has in-frame clones only and misses some. Among approximately 300,000 clones listed, around 90% were seen once. What was sequenced was PBMCs or T cells enriched from blood (not recorded which). Every receptor here comes from a man aged 55 to 70 who had recovered from COVID-19.

The rearrangement links TRBV11-2 to TRBJ2-7; 7 bases match TRBD1. With 3 bases clipped from V and 1 base from J, the junction kept 3 bases outside the gene matches. CDR1 is SGHAT and CDR2 is FQNNGV in the germline V gene. This CDR3 contains 14 residues. The CDR3 DNA follows: TGTGCCAGCAGCTTTTACAGGGGTTCCTACGAGCAGTACTTC. This sequence encodes CASSFYRGSYEQYF.

The chain joins TRBV7-2 to TRBJ2-3; 9 nucleotides line up with TRBD1. CDR1 SGHTA and CDR2 FQGNSA come from the germline V gene. J was trimmed by 2 bases and V by 1 base; bases with no gene match: 1. The length of the CDR3 is 15 residues. CDR3 sequence (DNA): TGTGCCAGCAGCTTAGGGGACAGGGACACAGATACGCAGTATTTT. Protein: CASSLGDRDTDTQYF.

As concerns this clone: At one boundary the junction diverges from the germline segment, which might be a read error. The V gene is TRBV28, the J gene TRBJ2-7; no firm D call. CDR3 length: 11 residues. From germline, CDR1 is MDHEN and CDR2 SYDVKM. The CDR3 DNA reads as TGTGCCAGCAGTTTTGCCCGCCAACTCGACTTC. Protein sequence: CASSFARQLDF.

This clone appeared a single time. The V and J genes are TRBV7-2 and TRBJ2-2, with TRBD2 identical over 8 bases. The CDR3 runs to 18 residues. Losses at the gene ends were 2 bases for V and 1 base for J; bases not matched to a gene: 9. In germline, CDR1 is SGHTA, CDR2 FQGNSA. The CDR3 spells CASSLPLLAGENTGELFF. The CDR3 nucleotides are TGTGCCAGCAGCTTACCCCTCCTAGCGGGCGAGAACACCGGGGAGCTGTTTTTT.

This chain links TRBV6-5 with TRBJ2-7; TRBD2 is a possible D gene (6 bases). This CDR3 region has 13 residues. Germline V gene data show CDR1 as MNHEY and CDR2 as SVGAGI. V dropped 8 bases and J dropped 2 bases, with 13 bases sitting between them. CDR3 region: CASGGTDPYEQYF. CDR3 coding DNA: TGTGCCAGCGGGGGGACCGATCCCTACGAGCAGTACTTC.

This sequence joins TRBV11-2 and TRBJ1-6; D unresolved. CDR1 is SGHAT, CDR2 FQNNGV, per germline. V lost 0 bases and J lost 0, with 12 bases in between. This CDR3 comprises 18 residues. The CDR3 loop is CASSLDEAGSSYNSPLHF. The CDR3 region has the DNA TGTGCCAGCAGCTTAGATGAGGCCGGGAGCTCCTATAATTCACCCCTCCACTTT.

Concerning this clone: A junction boundary mismatches the germline segment, possibly from a read error. The chain is built from TRBV7-7 and TRBJ2-5; 9 nucleotides agree with TRBD1. The CDR3 has 16 residues. CDR1 is SSHAT, CDR2 FNYEAQ, per germline (reference sequence). CDR3 amino acids: CASSFRQGGMEETQYF. The CDR3 DNA reads as TGTGCTAGCAGCTTCCGACAGGGGGGGATGGAAGAGACCCAGTACTTC.

V gene TRBV7-3 combines with J gene TRBJ2-1; 14 bases agree with TRBD2. The CDR3 is 16 residues long. Germline V gene lookup returns CDR1 SGHTA and CDR2 FQGTGA. The V and J ends lost 5 bases and 8 bases, in that order; junction bases with no gene match: 8. This CDR3 is CASSPEGTSGSYEQFF. CDR3 coding DNA: TGTGCCAGCAGCCCTGAAGGGACTAGCGGGAGCTATGAGCAGTTCTTC.

The rearrangement uses TRBV5-5 and TRBJ2-7; a possible D gene is TRBD1 (6 bases). The CDR3 is 15 amino acids. V lost 1 base and J 2 bases, leaving 13 bases between the germline ends. The germline gives CDR1 SGHKS, CDR2 YYEKEE (reference sequence). The CDR3 sequence is CASSLSWGPAYEQYF. In DNA, the CDR3 is TGTGCCAGCAGCTTGAGCTGGGGGCCCGCCTACGAGCAGTACTTC. Using reference TRBV5-5 and TRBJ2-7 for the parts outside the CDR3, the full variable domain is DAGVTQSPTHLIKTRGQQVTLRCSPISGHKSVSWYQQVLGQGPQFIFQYYEKEERGRGNFPDRFSARQFPNYSSELNVNALLLGDSALYLCASSLSWGPAYEQYFGPGTRLTVT.

A word on this clone: An end of the junction does not agree with germline; a read error may underlie this. The chain couples TRBV7-9 to TRBJ2-3; 7 bases fit TRBD2. Germline-derived CDR1 and CDR2 are SEHNR and FQNEAQ (reference sequence). The CDR3 extends over 16 amino acids. This CDR3 reads CASNQIASGSTDTQYF. DNA of the CDR3: TGTGCCAGCAACCAAATCGCTAGCGGTAGCACAGATACACAGTATTTT.

The V and J genes are TRBV5-1 and TRBJ2-5; D may be TRBD1 (6 bases). CDR1 is SGHRS and CDR2 is YFSETQ in the germline V gene. This CDR3 contains 14 residues. Trimming pared 4 bases from V and 2 bases from J, leaving 12 bases between. Here the CDR3 reads CASSGTRMQETQYF. The CDR3, as DNA: TGCGCCAGCAGCGGGACACGGATGCAAGAGACCCAGTACTTC.

The V call is TRBV7-6, the J call TRBJ2-2; 12 bases align to TRBD2. The CDR3 covers 17 residues. V lost 2 bases and J lost 4; bases outside the gene matches: 5. Per germline, CDR1 SGHVS and CDR2 FNYEAQ. CDR3 nucleotides: TGTGCCAGCAGCTTAACACTAGCGGGAGGAAGCACCGGGGAGCTGTTTTTT. Translated: CASSLTLAGGSTGELFF.

The chain carries TRBV28 and TRBJ2-5; 7 positions agree with TRBD2. The length of the CDR3 is 15 residues. With V trimmed by 3 bases and J by 7 bases, 11 bases remained unmatched. Germline V gene data show CDR1 as MDHEN and CDR2 as SYDVKM. The CDR3 sequence is CASSLGGSHGGTQYF. The DNA of the CDR3 is TGTGCCAGCAGTTTGGGGGGGTCCCACGGGGGGACCCAGTACTTC.

The V call is TRBV7-2, the J call TRBJ1-5, with 9 bases lining up with TRBD1. The V and J ends lost 3 bases and 6 bases, in that order; junction bases with no gene match: 9. The germline CDR1 and CDR2 sequences are SGHTA and FQGNSA. The CDR3 has 16 amino acids. The CDR3 DNA sequence: TGTGCCAGCAGCTTCACGACAGGGGGGACGGCTCAGCCCCAGCATTTT. It specifies CASSFTTGGTAQPQHF.

The V call is TRBV30, the J call TRBJ1-5; D is possibly TRBD1 (5 bases). V was trimmed by 3 bases and J by 4 bases, leaving 16 bases between them. Germline values: CDR1 GTSNPN, CDR2 SVGIG (reference sequence). The CDR3 contains 15 residues. CDR3 region: CAWRPRDDQNQPQHF. The CDR3 coding sequence is TGTGCCTGGAGGCCCAGGGATGATCAGAATCAGCCCCAGCATTTT.

The chain has TRBV2 and TRBJ2-1; D perhaps matches TRBD2 (5 bases). Germline CDR1 SNHLY, CDR2 FYNNEI. The CDR3 covers 15 residues. Trimming cost V 1 base and J 0 bases, with 7 bases left between them. CDR3 protein: CASSEDGSSYNEQFF. CDR3 sequence (DNA): TGTGCCAGCAGTGAAGATGGGAGCTCCTACAATGAGCAGTTCTTC.

CDR3 sequence (DNA): TGTGCCAGCAGCTCCATAGCGGGAGAGGGAGAGACCCAGTACTTC. As protein: CASSSIAGEGETQYF. The chain joins TRBV5-4 to TRBJ2-5; 9 bases fit TRBD2. With 3 bases clipped from V and 4 bases from J, the junction kept 7 bases outside the gene matches. CDR1 SGHNT and CDR2 YYREEE come from the germline V gene (reference sequence). This CDR3 has 15 residues.

This rearrangement joins TRBV7-9 to TRBJ1-3; D call uncertain. Germline V gene sequence: CDR1 SEHNR, CDR2 FQNEAQ (reference sequence). The CDR3 extends over 15 amino acids. Trimming pared 2 bases from V and 0 bases from J, leaving 8 bases between. This CDR3 reads CASSLTANSGNTIYF. CDR3 bases: TGTGCCAGCAGCTTAACAGCCAACTCTGGAAACACCATATATTTT.

This rearrangement joins TRBV6-5 to TRBJ1-1; 9 nucleotides match TRBD1. There are 13 residues in the CDR3. V was clipped by 7 bases and J by 5 bases; unmatched bases: 5. CDR1 and CDR2 (germline): MNHEY, SVGAGI. The CDR3 reads CASKQGAGTEAFF. CDR3 bases: TGTGCCAGCAAACAGGGGGCGGGAACTGAAGCTTTCTTT.

This sequence joins TRBV9 and TRBJ1-4; D is perhaps TRBD1 (5 bases). CDR1 SGDLS and CDR2 YYNGEE come from the germline V gene. CDR3 length: 15 amino acids. V was trimmed by 4 bases and J by 8 bases, leaving 18 bases between them. The CDR3: CASSSWGGVGEKLFF. The CDR3, as DNA: TGTGCCAGCAGCAGCTGGGGGGGGGTAGGCGAAAAACTGTTTTTT. Based on the CDR3 plus reference TRBV9 and TRBJ1-4, the full variable domain is DSGVTQTPKHLITATGQRVTLRCSPRSGDLSVYWYQQSLDQGLQFLIQYYNGEERAKGNILERFSAQQFPDLHSELNLSSLELGDSALYFCASSSWGGVGEKLFFGSGTQLSVL.

This clone was detected only once. The chain employs TRBV12-5 and TRBJ2-3; 7 bases match TRBD1. Germline lookup yields CDR1 LGHNT and CDR2 FRNRAP. V dropped 1 base and J dropped 3; count of bases not matched to a gene: 1. This CDR3 has 14 amino acids. As DNA, the CDR3 is TGTGCTAGTGGTTTGGGGGGACAGACAGATACGCAGTATTTT. Translation: CASGLGGQTDTQYF.

This chain connects TRBV25-1 to TRBJ2-1; 9 nucleotides line up with TRBD2. This CDR3 has 16 residues. V shed 3 bases and J 0 bases; nucleotides not matched to a gene: 3. The germline V gene encodes CDR1 MGHDK and CDR2 SYGVNS. Here the CDR3 reads CASSDQLAGSYNEQFF. The CDR3 region has the DNA TGTGCCAGCAGTGACCAACTAGCGGGCTCCTACAATGAGCAGTTCTTC.

This chain connects TRBV7-9 to TRBJ2-7, with 8 bases matching TRBD1. From germline, CDR1 is SEHNR and CDR2 FQNEAQ (reference sequence). The CDR3 runs to 15 residues. V was pared by 5 bases and J by 7 bases, with 13 bases of the junction left unmatched. CDR3 DNA sequence: TGTGCCAGCAGCCCGGGGACAGGCGTCCTACGGGAGCAGTACTTC. Translation gives CASSPGTGVLREQYF.

The chain recombines TRBV25-1 with TRBJ2-3; possibly TRBD1 for D (6 bases). The germline V gene has CDR1 MGHDK and CDR2 SYGVNS. CDR3 length: 14 amino acids. V was cut by 3 bases and J by 1 base, with 8 bases left in between. CDR3 loop: CASSEYRGTDTQYF. In DNA, the CDR3 is TGTGCCAGCAGTGAGTACAGGGGCACAGATACGCAGTATTTT.

CDR3 DNA: TGTGCCAGCAGTTACTCGCTTCCCACTTACGAGCAGTACTTC. It translates to CASSYSLPTYEQYF. The rearrangement joins TRBV6-2 or TRBV6-3 to TRBJ2-7, with D uncertain. V dropped 0 bases and J dropped 4 bases, with 10 bases sitting between them. The CDR3 totals 14 residues. In germline, CDR1 is MNHEY, CDR2 SVGEGT.

The chain uses TRBV9 and TRBJ2-1; 9 nucleotides agree with TRBD1. V dropped 0 bases and J dropped 5; count of bases not matched to a gene: 6. CDR1 is SGDLS and CDR2 is YYNGEE in the germline V gene. The CDR3 has 16 amino acids. The CDR3 DNA reads as TGTGCCAGCAGCGTAGGGCTCGGGACAGGGAACAATGAGCAGTTCTTC. Translated, it gives CASSVGLGTGNNEQFF.